Below, one T cell receptor beta chain is given with its context. This sample was included in a study of control samples from healthy donors and cancer patients. CDR3 length: 14 amino acids. V lost 3 bases and J lost 0, with 6 bases in between. Per germline, CDR1 ENHRY and CDR2 SYGVKD. The protocol was immunoSEQ multiplex PCR, while the TCRdb copy is restricted to in-frame clones and leaves out a portion. The sample holds roughly 83,000 clones, around 82% seen once. The sample was blood. The sequence was obtained from an older woman in good health. The chain links TRBV10-3 to TRBJ1-3; D unresolved. The CDR3 spells CAISDWSSGNTIYF. The CDR3 nucleotides are TGTGCCATCAGTGATTGGAGCTCTGGAAACACCATATATTTT.